These 26 T cell receptor beta chains originate from one sample sequenced in a study of blood T cells in healthy people across ages. A J-beta primer mix and a sample-barcoded 5' primer were used in a second PCR of roughly 7 to 12 cycles. TCRdb re-analysed the 5' RACE reads in MiXCR, keeping a single row per CDR3 protein. Of roughly 900,000 distinct CDR3 sequences in the sample, more than 25% were seen once. Material for sequencing was blood. These receptor sequences come from a woman aged 80 or older in good health.

There are a few counts of this clonotype. This could be a read error, since a much larger clone is one nucleotide away. V usage is TRBV7-2 and J usage is TRBJ2-1, with 7 bases identical to TRBD1. Germline V gene lookup returns CDR1 SGHTA and CDR2 FQGNSA. Unmatched junction bases numbered 10, after V lost 5 bases and J lost 6 bases. This CDR3 comprises 15 residues. For the CDR3, the DNA is TGTGCCAGCAGCCGAACAGGGGAAGGGGGCAATGAGCAGTTCTTC. Its translation is CASSRTGEGGNEQFF.

At least ten counts were recorded for this clonotype. This chain joins TRBV14 and TRBJ2-1; 7 bases match TRBD1. Germline V gene sequence: CDR1 SGHDN, CDR2 FVKESK. CDR3 length equals 14 residues. Losses at the gene ends were 4 bases for V and 7 bases for J; bases not matched to a gene: 7. CDR3 bases: TGTGCCAGCAGCCCTCCGACAGGGCCGAATGAGCAGTTCTTC. Translated, it gives CASSPPTGPNEQFF.

This clonotype appeared many times. V and J are TRBV20-1 and TRBJ1-2, with 7 bases lining up with TRBD1. The CDR3 is 13 amino acids. The J segment lost 7 bases and the V segment lost 0 bases, leaving 5 bases of the junction unmatched. Germline V gene data show CDR1 as DFQATT and CDR2 as SNEGSKA (reference sequence). The CDR3 reads CSARDGTEAGYTF. The CDR3, as DNA: TGCAGTGCTAGAGATGGGACAGAGGCTGGCTACACCTTC.

In its sample, this clonotype was seen a few times. The CDR3, as DNA: TGTGCTAGTGGCTCAGGGGGCCCCGGGGAGCTGTTTTTT. This translates into CASGSGGPGELFF. The chain recombines TRBV12-5 with TRBJ2-2; 8 bases fit TRBD1. V gave up 6 bases and J gave up 6 bases; unmatched junction bases: 3. In germline, CDR1 is LGHNT, CDR2 FRNRAP. The CDR3 runs 13 residues.

This chain links TRBV12-3 or TRBV12-4 with TRBJ2-7, with 13 positions matching TRBD2. With the DNA end fitting TRBJ2-5 better, the J assignment may be wrong. The CDR3 loop spans 17 amino acids. This CDR3 reads CASSPLGLAGDKETQYF. The CDR3 nucleotides are TGTGCCAGCAGTCCTCTAGGACTAGCGGGAGATAAAGAGACCCAGTACTTC.

This clonotype was counted a few times. This rearrangement joins TRBV5-1 to TRBJ2-2; D is perhaps TRBD2 (5 bases). The germline V and J ends were trimmed by 6 bases and 5 bases, with 17 bases remaining between them. The germline V gene encodes CDR1 SGHRS and CDR2 YFSETQ. This CDR3 region has 15 residues. This chain's CDR3 is CASTPGRPGTGELFF. The CDR3 DNA reads as TGCGCCAGCACTCCCGGACGCCCGGGGACCGGGGAGCTGTTTTTT.

There are many counts of this clonotype. The chain links TRBV7-2 to TRBJ2-5; D perhaps matches TRBD1 (6 bases). The CDR3 has 14 amino acids. Trimming pared 4 bases from V and 5 bases from J, leaving 14 bases between. Germline V gene sequence: CDR1 SGHTA, CDR2 FQGNSA. The CDR3 sequence is CASSYNRVPETQYF. The CDR3 bases are TGTGCCAGCAGCTACAACAGGGTTCCGGAGACCCAGTACTTC.

This clonotype has a count of ten or more. The V gene is TRBV28, the J gene TRBJ2-5; 9 bases match TRBD1. The CDR3 covers 14 residues. Germline CDR1 MDHEN, CDR2 SYDVKM. After removal of 2 bases from V and 6 bases from J, the junction contained 4 bases not matched to a gene. Here the CDR3 DNA reads TGTGCCAGCAGTTTAAGGGACAGGGTCAAGACCCAGTACTTC. It specifies CASSLRDRVKTQYF.

This clonotype was seen a single time. V usage is TRBV9 and J usage is TRBJ2-1; D is unresolved. Germline V gene data show CDR1 as SGDLS and CDR2 as YYNGEE. V shed 0 bases and J shed 12 bases, with 10 bases lying between them. The CDR3 consists of 12 residues. CDR3 sequence: CASSVGEDRQFF. In nucleotides, the CDR3 is TGTGCCAGCAGCGTAGGAGAAGATCGGCAGTTCTTC.

Points on this clonotype: A much larger clone is a single base away; this may be a read error. The chain joins TRBV7-2 to TRBJ2-1, with a tentative D call TRBD2 (5 bases). Matching the DNA end better, TRBJ2-7 makes the J call doubtful. CDR3 length: 16 residues. Per germline, CDR1 SGHTA and CDR2 FQGNSA. Here the CDR3 reads CASTSRGMWTYNEQYF. The CDR3 DNA reads TGTGCCAGCACCTCCCGGGGAATGTGGACCTACAATGAGCAGTACTTC.

The rearrangement uses TRBV20-1 and TRBJ2-5; D not resolved. This CDR3 has 10 amino acids. CDR1 is DFQATT and CDR2 is SNEGSKA in the germline V gene (reference sequence). Here the CDR3 DNA reads TGCAGCGCAATTAGAGAGACCCAGTACTTC. It is translated as CSAIRETQYF.

The sample holds a few counts of this clonotype. The V call is TRBV3-1, the J call TRBJ2-2, with 7 bases identical to TRBD1. V was clipped by 4 bases and J by 8 bases; unmatched bases: 7. Germline V gene sequence: CDR1 LGHDT, CDR2 YNNKEL (reference sequence). The CDR3 is 14 residues long. The CDR3, as DNA: TGTGCCAGCAGCCGCGAGGGGGCGGCGGGGGAGCTGTTTTTT. Translating it yields CASSREGAAGELFF.

This clonotype turned up a few times. The chain uses TRBV2 and TRBJ2-5; TRBD1 matches 8 bases. The DNA end favors TRBJ2-7, so the J call may be wrong. This CDR3 comprises 13 residues. Germline V gene data show CDR1 as SNHLY and CDR2 as FYNNEI. CDR3 DNA sequence: TGTGCCAGCAGTGACAGACAGGGGTACGAGCAGTACTTC. This codes for CASSDRQGYEQYF.

This clonotype was detected ten times or more. This chain links TRBV20-1 with TRBJ2-1, with 8 bases lining up with TRBD2. After removal of 7 bases from V and 1 base from J, the junction contained 6 bases not matched to a gene. The CDR3 runs 14 residues. Germline-derived CDR1 and CDR2 are DFQATT and SNEGSKA (reference sequence). In DNA, the CDR3 is TGCAGTGTACGGGGGGGCAGGTCCTACAATGAGCAGTTCTTC. The encoded protein is CSVRGGRSYNEQFF.

This clonotype was detected a few times. This sequence may be a read error, since a much larger clone differs from it by one base. The chain joins TRBV7-2 to TRBJ2-5; D ambiguous. The germline V gene has CDR1 SGHTA and CDR2 FQGNSA. The CDR3 contains 14 residues. The CDR3 loop is CASSLAQIQETRYF. DNA for the CDR3: TGTGCCAGCAGCTTAGCGCAGATCCAAGAGACCCGGTACTTC.

Of note for this clonotype: A much larger clone differs by one base, so this may be a read error. The chain carries TRBV27 and TRBJ1-2; no reliable D call. The germline V gene encodes CDR1 MNHEY and CDR2 SMNVEV (reference sequence). Trimming removed 6 bases at V and 7 bases at J, with 21 bases between. The CDR3 loop spans 15 amino acids. CDR3 nucleotides: TGTGCCAGCAGGGGCCGGGCCACCAACTGGGGTGGCTACACCTTC. Amino acids: CASRGRATNWGGYTF.

Ten or more counts support this clonotype. V usage is TRBV6-2 or TRBV6-3 and J usage is TRBJ1-6, with 7 bases aligning to TRBD1. The V and J ends lost 6 bases and 7 bases, in that order; junction bases with no gene match: 12. CDR1 MNHEY and CDR2 SVGEGT come from the germline V gene. This CDR3 comprises 16 residues. The CDR3 region has the DNA TGTGCCAGCAGCCCCCCGACAGGGTCGCGGAATTCACCCCTCCACTTT. It encodes CASSPPTGSRNSPLHF.

This clonotype was counted many times. A junction boundary mismatches the germline segment, possibly from a read error. The chain recombines TRBV7-2 with TRBJ2-3, with 7 bases lining up with TRBD1. In germline, CDR1 is SGHTA, CDR2 FQGNSA. The CDR3 spans 14 residues. Here the CDR3 DNA reads TGCGCCAGCAGCTTGGACAGGAGCACAGATACGCAGTATTTT. Translating gives CASSLDRSTDTQYF.

This sequence joins TRBV7-2 and TRBJ2-7, with 10 positions matching TRBD2. With V trimmed by 1 base and J by 6 bases, 3 bases remained unmatched. The germline gives CDR1 SGHTA, CDR2 FQGNSA. The CDR3 sequence is 14 residues long. For the CDR3, the DNA is TGTGCCAGCAGCTTAGGTAGCGGGAGGCGCGAGCAGTACTTC. Residues: CASSLGSGRREQYF.

This clonotype was observed at least ten times. V usage is TRBV5-6 and J usage is TRBJ2-5; a possible D gene is TRBD1 (5 bases). Germline lookup yields CDR1 SGHDT and CDR2 YYEEEE. V gave up 4 bases and J gave up 5 bases, with 15 bases separating them. CDR3 length: 14 amino acids. The CDR3 region is CASSLGQAGETQYF. CDR3 coding DNA: TGTGCCAGCAGCCTTGGGCAGGCAGGGGAGACCCAGTACTTC.

Concerning this clonotype itself: A much larger clone lies a single base off, so this may be a read error. The chain joins TRBV9 to TRBJ2-7, with 9 bases that match TRBD1. From germline, CDR1 is SGDLS and CDR2 YYNGEE. This CDR3 contains 15 residues. The CDR3 bases are TGTGCCAGCAGCGTTGGACAGGGGCTAACCTACAAGCAGTACTTC. This codes for CASSVGQGLTYKQYF.

This clonotype was found many times. The chain combines TRBV7-9 with TRBJ1-2, with TRBD1 matching 10 bases. Trimming at V came to 5 bases and at J to 5 bases, leaving 5 bases not matched to a gene. The CDR3 length is 14 residues. CDR1 and CDR2 (germline): SEHNR, FQNEAQ (reference sequence). CDR3 protein: CASSRWDRGYGYTF. Here the CDR3 DNA reads TGTGCCAGCAGCCGATGGGACAGGGGATATGGCTACACCTTC.

This clonotype was observed a handful of times. This sequence joins TRBV7-2 and TRBJ1-4; unclear D gene. CDR3 length: 10 amino acids. Germline CDR1 and CDR2: SGHTA and FQGNSA. Trimming shortened V by 8 bases and J by 8 bases, and 6 bases separated the two germline ends. The CDR3 bases are TGTGCCAGCGGACGGGAAAAACTGTTTTTT. Translating it yields CASGREKLFF.

V and J are TRBV7-2 and TRBJ1-4, with D possibly being TRBD1 (6 bases). In germline, CDR1 is SGHTA, CDR2 FQGNSA. Trimming pared 4 bases from V and 0 bases from J, leaving 12 bases between. The CDR3 totals 16 residues. CDR3 amino acids: CASSWTGTPTNEKLFF. CDR3 sequence (DNA): TGTGCCAGCAGCTGGACCGGGACACCAACTAATGAAAAACTGTTTTTT.

This clonotype was picked up many times. This chain uses TRBV3-1 with TRBJ1-2; 11 bases line up with TRBD1. Germline-derived CDR1 and CDR2 are LGHDT and YNNKEL (reference sequence). This CDR3 region has 15 residues. The trim removed 4 bases at V and 3 bases at J, leaving 4 bases unmatched. The CDR3 is CASSLGTGGDYGYTF. Here the CDR3 DNA reads TGTGCCAGCAGCCTCGGGACAGGGGGTGACTATGGCTACACCTTC.

This clonotype was picked up many times. The chain couples TRBV20-1 to TRBJ2-3; D gene unclear. CDR3 size: 11 residues. From germline, CDR1 is DFQATT and CDR2 SNEGSKA (reference sequence). V was shortened by 6 bases and J by 11 bases, with 15 bases between the two germline ends. The CDR3 region is CSATHKWGQYF. CDR3 DNA: TGCAGTGCCACTCACAAATGGGGGCAGTATTTT.